The 31 T cell receptor beta chains below all came from one sample that was sequenced in a study of early T cells in non-severe SARS-CoV-2 infection listed by TCRdb under 2021. Preparation of the library involved 5' RACE. TCRdb lists the instrument as NextSeq 500. TCRdb cleaned the public reads at Q25 with fastp, built clones with MiXCR and kept in-frame beta chains. Rows matching on CDR3 protein sequence are summarized as one entry with the most common DNA and genes. This sample comprises about 70,000 distinct CDR3 sequences, 11% of them detected only once. The top ten clonotypes cover 4.7% of the sample. Sequenced input: whole blood. Source of these receptors: an adult who was a healthcare worker with PCR-confirmed SARS-CoV-2 infection or an uninfected control (not recorded which).

The rearrangement joins TRBV2 to TRBJ1-5, with D maybe TRBD1 (5 bases). With 4 bases removed from V and 6 bases from J, the gap between germline ends came to 16 bases. Germline V gene data show CDR1 as SNHLY and CDR2 as FYNNEI. The CDR3 runs to 15 residues. In DNA form, the CDR3 reads TGTGCCAGCAGTGGAGGCCGCGGGGGGGGTCAGCCCCAGCATTTT. Protein sequence: CASSGGRGGGQPQHF.

This clonotype showed up just a few times. CDR3 DNA: TGTGCCAGCAGCTTAGGGAGAGGGGGCATGAAAAATGAGCAGTTCTTC. Protein: CASSLGRGGMKNEQFF. This chain links TRBV11-3 with TRBJ2-1; 7 positions agree with TRBD1. CDR3 length: 16 residues. Germline CDR1 reads SGHNT; CDR2 reads YENEEA. J gave up 7 bases and V 1 base, and 10 bases lay outside the gene matches. Based on the CDR3 plus reference TRBV11-3 and TRBJ2-1, the full variable domain is EAGVVQSPRYKIIEKKQPVAFWCNPISGHNTLYWYLQNLGQGPELLIRYENEEAVDDSQLPKDRFSAERLKGVDSTLKIQPAELGDSAVYLCASSLGRGGMKNEQFFGPGTRLTVL.

The chain uses TRBV18 and TRBJ1-4, with D perhaps matching TRBD1 (6 bases). V lost 2 bases and J 5 bases, leaving 9 bases between the germline ends. The CDR3 is 14 amino acids. Germline V lookup: CDR1 KGHSH, CDR2 LQKENI. CDR3 in DNA: TGTGCCAGCTCACCAACCGGGGGCAATGAAAAACTGTTTTTT. Protein product: CASSPTGGNEKLFF.

About this clonotype itself: A single base separates this from a much larger clone, so it may be a read error. The rearrangement links TRBV7-2 to TRBJ1-1, with D hard to call. This CDR3 has 12 amino acids. Trimming removed 4 bases at V and 1 base at J, with 4 bases between. Germline V CDR1 and CDR2: SGHTA, FQGNSA. The CDR3: CASSWGNTEAFF. CDR3 nucleotides: TGTGCCAGCAGCTGGGGGAACACTGAAGCTTTCTTT.

This clonotype appeared many times. The chain joins TRBV20-1 to TRBJ1-5, with no clear D. CDR3 length: 15 residues. The V gene lost 1 base and the J gene lost 0 bases, with 10 bases spanning the gap. The germline V gene has CDR1 DFQATT and CDR2 SNEGSKA (reference sequence). The CDR3: CSARAGTDSNQPQHF. The CDR3 DNA reads TGCAGTGCTAGAGCTGGCACTGATAGCAATCAGCCCCAGCATTTT.

This chain links TRBV18 with TRBJ1-6; no clear D gene. CDR1 and CDR2 from the germline V gene are KGHSH and LQKENI. Trimming took off 4 bases at V and 7 bases at J, with 11 bases between the two ends. The CDR3 totals 14 residues. CDR3 nucleotides: TGTGCCAGCTCACAGACCGAGGGCAATTCACCCCTCCACTTT. Translating gives CASSQTEGNSPLHF.

This clonotype was recorded at least ten times. This rearrangement joins TRBV6-2 or TRBV6-3 to TRBJ2-1; 7 nucleotides align to TRBD2. The germline V gene has CDR1 MNHEY and CDR2 SVGEGT. V dropped 2 bases and J dropped 4; count of bases not matched to a gene: 11. This CDR3 is 17 amino acids long. DNA of the CDR3: TGTGCCAGCAGTTACGCCGTCGGGACTACTTTTTACAATGAGCAGTTCTTC. Amino acid sequence: CASSYAVGTTFYNEQFF.

Notes on this clonotype: A clone one base away is much larger, so this may be a read error. The genes are TRBV10-3 and TRBJ1-4, with D unclear. The CDR3 is made up of 17 amino acids. Trimming left V 4 bases short and J 0 bases short, with 15 bases between. Germline loops: CDR1 ENHRY, CDR2 SYGVKD. This CDR3 reads CAISVSVARATNEKLFF. Written as DNA, the CDR3 is TGTGCCATCAGTGTGTCCGTCGCGAGGGCAACTAATGAAAAACTGTTTTTT.

The chain recombines TRBV20-1 with TRBJ2-1; 7 nucleotides match TRBD1. Germline V gene sequence: CDR1 DFQATT, CDR2 SNEGSKA (reference sequence). V trimming: 3 bases; J trimming: 0 bases; junction bases outside the gene matches: 8. The CDR3 consists of 16 residues. The CDR3 nucleotides read TGCAGTGCTAGTTTCGAGGGGGCCGCCTCCTACAATGAGCAGTTCTTC. Its protein is CSASFEGAASYNEQFF.

This clonotype came up many times. The chain recombines TRBV7-6 with TRBJ1-1, with D possibly TRBD1 on 6 matching bases. The length of the CDR3 is 15 residues. Trimming took 5 bases from V and 6 from J, leaving 19 bases between them. CDR1 SGHVS and CDR2 FNYEAQ come from the germline V gene. The CDR3 spells CASSPTGTYTAEAFF. The CDR3 coding sequence is TGTGCCAGCAGCCCTACAGGGACCTACACCGCTGAAGCTTTCTTT.

This clonotype was seen many times. The chain is built from TRBV2 and TRBJ1-5; no clear D gene. V lost 3 bases and J 7 bases, leaving 10 bases between the germline ends. This CDR3 has 13 residues. Per the germline V gene, CDR1 is SNHLY and CDR2 is FYNNEI. DNA for the CDR3: TGTGCCAGCAGTGACGGACGGGGACAGCCCCAGCATTTT. Translating it yields CASSDGRGQPQHF.

V usage is TRBV7-8 and J usage is TRBJ1-2; TRBD1 matches 7 bases. CDR1 SGHVS and CDR2 FQNEAQ come from the germline V gene. This CDR3 spans 15 amino acids. With V trimmed by 4 bases and J by 0 bases, 5 bases remained unmatched. The CDR3 region is CASSSKTGSNYGYTF. The CDR3 nucleotides read TGTGCCAGCAGCTCAAAGACAGGGTCTAACTATGGCTACACCTTC. The variable domain in full, with the rest retrieved from reference TRBV7-8 and TRBJ1-2, is GAGVSQSPRYKVAKRGQDVALRCDPISGHVSLFWYQQALGQGPEFLTYFQNEAQLDKSGLPSDRFFAERPEGSVSTLKIQRTQQEDSAVYLCASSSKTGSNYGYTFGSGTRLTVV.

This clonotype was seen only a few times. The chain combines TRBV2 with TRBJ2-5, with TRBD1 matching over 8 bases. The CDR3 spans 16 residues. V shed 1 base, J shed 4 bases, and the junction held 8 bases outside the gene matches. Germline V CDR1 and CDR2: SNHLY, FYNNEI. The CDR3 nucleotides are TGTGCCAGCAGTGAAGGGGGACAGGCTGGATTAGAGACCCAGTACTTC. Its protein product is CASSEGGQAGLETQYF. Supplemented by reference TRBV2 and TRBJ2-5, the full variable domain reads EPEVTQTPSHQVTQMGQEVILRCVPISNHLYFYWYRQILGQKVEFLVSFYNNEISEKSEIFDDQFSVERPDGSNFTLKIRSTKLEDSAMYFCASSEGGQAGLETQYFGPGTRLLVL.

This clonotype was counted between two and nine times. V is TRBV5-1 and J is TRBJ2-7, with TRBD1 matching 7 bases. The ends lost 4 bases at V and 5 bases at J; junction bases unmatched: 6. The CDR3 is made up of 13 amino acids. Germline V gene sequence: CDR1 SGHRS, CDR2 YFSETQ. The DNA of the CDR3 is TGCGCCAGCAGCGCCCTACAGGGGAACGAGCAGTACTTC. It encodes CASSALQGNEQYF.

The chain links TRBV20-1 to TRBJ1-4, with D hard to call. This CDR3 contains 17 residues. V lost 3 bases, J lost 5 bases, and 22 bases lay in between. From germline, CDR1 is DFQATT and CDR2 SNEGSKA (reference sequence). This chain's CDR3 is CSASTFTSQVMNEKLFF. The CDR3 coding sequence is TGCAGTGCTAGTACGTTTACCTCGCAAGTGATGAATGAAAAACTGTTTTTT.

The V gene is TRBV25-1, the J gene TRBJ2-1; either TRBD1 or TRBD2 may supply D (5 bases each). V lost 6 bases and J lost 0, with 12 bases in between. CDR3 length: 15 amino acids. In germline, CDR1 is MGHDK, CDR2 SYGVNS. CDR3 sequence reads: CASSGDRSSYNEQFF. CDR3 DNA: TGTGCCAGCAGCGGGGACCGAAGCTCCTACAATGAGCAGTTCTTC.

This clonotype has a handful of counts. The chain links TRBV3-1 to TRBJ2-1; TRBD2 might be the D (5 bases). Trimming took off 4 bases at V and 8 bases at J, with 9 bases between the two ends. Germline CDR1 reads LGHDT; CDR2 reads YNNKEL (reference sequence). The CDR3 spans 12 residues. The CDR3 protein is CASSLSEDEQFF. The CDR3 coding sequence is TGTGCCAGCAGCCTTTCGGAGGATGAGCAGTTCTTC.

This clonotype was observed at least ten times. The V and J genes are TRBV24-1 and TRBJ2-1, with TRBD2 matching over 11 bases. Germline loops: CDR1 KGHDR, CDR2 SFDVKD. This CDR3 is built from 16 residues. The trim removed 4 bases at V and 5 bases at J, leaving 6 bases unmatched. CDR3: CATSDPTSGVDNEQFF. CDR3 DNA sequence: TGTGCCACCAGTGACCCGACTAGCGGGGTCGACAATGAGCAGTTCTTC.

The chain is built from TRBV9 and TRBJ2-2; tentative D call: TRBD2 (5 bases). The germline gives CDR1 SGDLS, CDR2 YYNGEE. V gave up 3 bases and J gave up 2 bases, with 8 bases separating them. The CDR3 totals 14 residues. CDR3 nucleotides: TGTGCCAGCAGCGGAGCGGTTAACACCGGGGAGCTGTTTTTT. It codes for CASSGAVNTGELFF.

This clonotype has a count of ten or more. The chain has TRBV6-2 or TRBV6-3 and TRBJ2-2; D remains ambiguous. The V gene lost 1 base and the J gene lost 1 base, with 4 bases spanning the gap. The CDR3 totals 14 residues. The germline V gene encodes CDR1 MNHEY and CDR2 SVGEGT. The CDR3: CASSYLVNTGELFF. In DNA form, the CDR3 reads TGTGCCAGCAGTTACTTGGTGAACACCGGGGAGCTGTTTTTT.

The chain links TRBV25-1 to TRBJ1-1; D might be TRBD1 (5 bases). The V gene lost 8 bases and the J gene lost 5 bases, with 18 bases spanning the gap. This CDR3 is built from 14 residues. Germline CDR1 MGHDK, CDR2 SYGVNS. The CDR3 nucleotides read TGTGCCAGCCTGGGCAGAGGGGCGTCGACTGAAGCTTTCTTT. As protein: CASLGRGASTEAFF.

V is TRBV4-3 and J is TRBJ2-1, with a weak D call TRBD2 (5 bases). Trimming cost V 1 base and J 8 bases, with 9 bases left between them. Germline V gene sequence: CDR1 LGHNA, CDR2 YSLEER. The CDR3 contains 13 residues. The CDR3 region is CASSQGGLDEQFF. The CDR3 DNA sequence: TGCGCCAGCAGCCAAGGAGGGCTGGATGAGCAGTTCTTC.

This clonotype was seen a handful of times. This chain connects TRBV2 to TRBJ2-1; possibly TRBD2 for D (5 bases). The CDR3 length is 12 residues. CDR1 SNHLY and CDR2 FYNNEI come from the germline V gene. V dropped 7 bases and J dropped 8 bases, with 12 bases sitting between them. The CDR3 protein is CASTIQADEQFF. CDR3 nucleotide sequence: TGTGCCAGCACTATCCAAGCGGATGAGCAGTTCTTC.

This clonotype was seen only a few times. The chain joins TRBV20-1 to TRBJ2-5; the match to TRBD1 covers 8 bases. In germline, CDR1 is DFQATT, CDR2 SNEGSKA (reference sequence). The CDR3 consists of 15 residues. With 6 bases clipped from V and 1 base from J, the junction kept 10 bases outside the gene matches. The CDR3 sequence: CSATEGRGPQETQYF. In nucleotides, the CDR3 is TGCAGTGCCACAGAGGGCAGGGGGCCCCAAGAGACCCAGTACTTC.

This clonotype was observed a few times. V gene TRBV2 combines with J gene TRBJ1-2, with D perhaps TRBD1 (5 bases). The CDR3 is 14 residues long. The V end lost 5 bases, the J end lost 0 bases, and 10 bases lay between the germline ends. CDR1 and CDR2 from the germline V gene are SNHLY and FYNNEI. The CDR3 here is CASSTDSSNYGYTF. In DNA, the CDR3 is TGTGCCAGCAGTACCGACAGTTCTAACTATGGCTACACCTTC. The full variable domain, with the rest looked up from reference TRBV2 and TRBJ1-2, is EPEVTQTPSHQVTQMGQEVILRCVPISNHLYFYWYRQILGQKVEFLVSFYNNEISEKSEIFDDQFSVERPDGSNFTLKIRSTKLEDSAMYFCASSTDSSNYGYTFGSGTRLTVV.

A few counts support this clonotype. J is TRBJ1-1 and V is TRBV7-9; tentative D call: TRBD1 (6 bases). Germline CDR1 reads SEHNR; CDR2 reads FQNEAQ (reference sequence). The length of the CDR3 is 15 residues. With 6 bases removed from V and 4 bases from J, the gap between germline ends came to 18 bases. The CDR3 here is CASSPRQEKGTEAFF. The DNA for the CDR3 is TGTGCCAGCAGTCCACGACAGGAAAAGGGCACTGAAGCTTTCTTT.

This clonotype has a count of ten or more. The V gene is TRBV12-3 or TRBV12-4, the J gene TRBJ1-6; TRBD1 is a possible D gene (6 bases). The CDR3 is made up of 15 amino acids. V lost 3 bases and J lost 7, with 13 bases in between. This chain's CDR3 is CASSFTGTYNSPLHF. In nucleotides, the CDR3 is TGTGCCAGCAGTTTCACCGGGACATACAATTCACCCCTCCACTTT.

This chain links TRBV6-1 with TRBJ1-1, with D possibly being TRBD1 (6 bases). Germline V lookup: CDR1 MNHNS, CDR2 SASEGT. This CDR3 comprises 13 residues. The V end lost 6 bases, the J end lost 4 bases, and 12 bases lay between the germline ends. The CDR3 DNA follows: TGTGCCAGCAGCCGGGGGCTTGGCACTGAAGCTTTCTTT. Residues: CASSRGLGTEAFF.

This clonotype was counted at least ten times. V and J are TRBV4-3 and TRBJ2-7; D is unclear. Trimming removed 4 bases from V and 3 bases from J, with 13 bases in between. CDR3 length: 14 amino acids. The germline gives CDR1 LGHNA, CDR2 YSLEER. The CDR3 bases are TGCGCCAGCAGCCCGAGTATGGGCTACTACGAGCAGTACTTC. Amino acids: CASSPSMGYYEQYF.

This clonotype occurred many times. The chain uses TRBV10-3 and TRBJ1-1; no clear D. Trimming took 4 bases from V and 1 from J, leaving 7 bases between them. The CDR3 covers 13 residues. CDR1 is ENHRY, CDR2 SYGVKD, per germline. CDR3 nucleotide sequence: TGTGCCATCAGTGCGTTAAGGAACACTGAAGCTTTCTTT. Translating it yields CAISALRNTEAFF.

This chain uses TRBV7-2 with TRBJ2-7; 9 bases line up with TRBD1. The junction had 10 bases not matched to a gene; V was cut back by 1 base and J by 3 bases. The CDR3 runs 17 residues. From germline, CDR1 is SGHTA and CDR2 FQGNSA. DNA of the CDR3: TGTGCCAGCAGCTTAGGGCCCCCCGGGACAGGGAACTACGAGCAGTACTTC. It translates to CASSLGPPGTGNYEQYF.